Presented here are 20 T cell receptor beta chains from one specimen sequenced in a study of shared clonotypes between healthy human individuals. Measured with immunoSEQ multiplex PCR; TCRdb has only the in-frame clones, and not every one. The sample comprises approximately 2.4 million clones, almost 96% of which are singletons, and around 0.13% rests with the top ten. Sequenced: naive CD4+ T cells sorted from blood. Subset described: CD45RA+ positively selected. All receptors come from a man younger than 35 in good health.

The rearrangement uses TRBV13 and TRBJ1-2, with 8 bases that match TRBD1. With V trimmed by 0 bases and J by 3 bases, 0 bases remained unmatched. Germline V gene sequence: CDR1 PRHDT, CDR2 FYEKMQ (reference sequence). This CDR3 has 14 residues. The CDR3 DNA sequence: TGTGCCAGCAGCTTAGGGGACAGGGACTATGGCTACACCTTC. This translates into CASSLGDRDYGYTF.

To note about this clone: Other DNA sequences in this specimen translate into the identical CDR3. The chain employs TRBV7-8 and TRBJ2-1, with 11 bases matching TRBD2. The CDR3 consists of 15 residues. Germline lookup yields CDR1 SGHVS and CDR2 FQNEAQ. V dropped 1 base and J dropped 4; count of bases not matched to a gene: 0. The CDR3 DNA reads TGTGCCAGCAGCTTAGGACTAGCGGGGTACAATGAGCAGTTCTTC. This codes for CASSLGLAGYNEQFF.

The rearrangement joins TRBV6-6 to TRBJ1-5; 7 bases are a match to TRBD1. Germline V gene sequence: CDR1 MNHNY, CDR2 SVGAGI (reference sequence). The CDR3 totals 14 residues. The V segment lost 6 bases and the J segment 7 bases; nucleotides outside the gene matches: 9. This chain's CDR3 is CASRTGTATQPQHF. The CDR3 DNA is TGTGCCAGCAGAACCGGGACAGCCACACAGCCCCAGCATTTT.

The chain employs TRBV6-6 and TRBJ2-7, with 11 bases that match TRBD2. This CDR3 comprises 14 residues. Germline CDR1 MNHNY, CDR2 SVGAGI (reference sequence). V lost 5 bases to trimming and J lost 6 bases; unmatched junction nucleotides: 6. The CDR3 reads CASSTSGSKPEQYF. For the CDR3, the DNA is TGTGCCAGCAGTACTAGCGGGAGCAAACCCGAGCAGTACTTC.

This clone was seen only a few times. As DNA, the CDR3 is TGTGCCAGCAGCCCGACGGACCAATATGGCTACACCTTC. It is translated as CASSPTDQYGYTF. The J gene is TRBJ1-2, the V gene TRBV7-8; D call uncertain. Trimming removed 5 bases at V and 5 bases at J, with 12 bases between. CDR1 is SGHVS and CDR2 is FQNEAQ in the germline V gene. The length of the CDR3 is 13 residues. Drawing the rest from reference TRBV7-8 and TRBJ1-2, the complete variable domain is GAGVSQSPRYKVAKRGQDVALRCDPISGHVSLFWYQQALGQGPEFLTYFQNEAQLDKSGLPSDRFFAERPEGSVSTLKIQRTQQEDSAVYLCASSPTDQYGYTFGSGTRLTVV.

J is TRBJ1-6 and V is TRBV9, with 7 bases identical to TRBD1. Trimming took 0 bases from V and 5 from J; bases not matched to a gene: 2. This CDR3 region has 15 residues. Germline CDR1 reads SGDLS; CDR2 reads YYNGEE. The CDR3 sequence is CASSVGDSHNSPLHF. For the CDR3, the DNA is TGTGCCAGCAGCGTAGGGGACAGCCATAATTCACCCCTCCACTTT.

In DNA form, the CDR3 reads TGTGCCTGGAGTCCGGGACAGATGGGCCAAGAGACCCAGTACTTC. Encoded protein: CAWSPGQMGQETQYF. The chain is built from TRBV30 and TRBJ2-5, with 7 bases that match TRBD1. Germline V gives CDR1 GTSNPN, CDR2 SVGIG (reference sequence). The CDR3 contains 15 residues. The V gene end was trimmed by 2 bases and the J gene end by 1 base; junction bases not matched to a gene: 7.

The chain recombines TRBV30 with TRBJ2-5; a weak D match, TRBD1 (5 bases). The CDR3 spans 13 residues. The ends were cut back, 2 bases at V and 3 bases at J, with 10 bases in the middle. Germline CDR1 and CDR2: GTSNPN and SVGIG (reference sequence). The DNA of the CDR3 is TGTGCCTGGAGTACGAACAGGAAAGAGACCCAGTACTTC. It encodes CAWSTNRKETQYF.

The chain employs TRBV6-5 and TRBJ2-2; 7 bases fit TRBD2. This CDR3 is 16 amino acids long. CDR1 is MNHEY, CDR2 SVGAGI, per germline. Losses at the gene ends were 2 bases for V and 5 bases for J; bases not matched to a gene: 8. For the CDR3, the DNA is TGTGCCAGCAGTTACGCTAGCGGTAGAGGAACCGGGGAGCTGTTTTTT. Encoded protein: CASSYASGRGTGELFF.

J is TRBJ2-5 and V is TRBV30; TRBD2 is a possible D gene (5 bases). This CDR3 has 13 residues. Trimming removed 2 bases from V and 4 bases from J, with 11 bases in between. Germline V gene lookup returns CDR1 GTSNPN and CDR2 SVGIG (reference sequence). The CDR3 loop reads CAWSLKGGETQYF. CDR3 nucleotides: TGTGCCTGGAGTTTGAAAGGAGGAGAGACCCAGTACTTC.

With respect to this clone: Other DNA sequences in the same sample also yield this CDR3. The rearrangement links TRBV29-1 to TRBJ2-7; D not resolved. CDR1 is SQVTM and CDR2 is ANQGSEA in the germline V gene. V lost 6 bases, J lost 1 base, and 7 bases lay in between. The CDR3 runs 11 residues. The CDR3 here is CSVRRSYEQYF. The CDR3 coding sequence is TGCAGCGTCAGGAGATCCTACGAGCAGTACTTC.

This rearrangement joins TRBV27 to TRBJ2-7; 7 bases are a match to TRBD2. There are 15 residues in the CDR3. V trimming: 4 bases; J trimming: 4 bases; junction bases outside the gene matches: 10. Germline CDR1 reads MNHEY; CDR2 reads SMNVEV (reference sequence). The CDR3 is CASSSGTISAYEQYF. CDR3 coding DNA: TGTGCCAGCAGTTCCGGGACTATAAGCGCGTACGAGCAGTACTTC.

This clone was seen only once. The chain employs TRBV7-2 and TRBJ2-1; D gene uncertain. The CDR3 totals 12 residues. The V end was cut by 8 bases, the J end by 5 bases, with 10 bases between. Germline loops: CDR1 SGHTA, CDR2 FQGNSA. The CDR3 reads CASGAYNNEQFF. Written as DNA, the CDR3 is TGTGCCAGCGGAGCGTATAACAATGAGCAGTTCTTC.

The chain combines TRBV27 with TRBJ2-3; tentatively, D is TRBD1 (5 bases). Germline V gene lookup returns CDR1 MNHEY and CDR2 SMNVEV (reference sequence). The CDR3 has 15 amino acids. Deletions cut 4 bases from V and 4 bases from J, with 15 bases between. CDR3 nucleotide sequence: TGTGCCAGCAGTTCCACCAGGGTGCGCGCAGATACGCAGTATTTT. Amino acid sequence: CASSSTRVRADTQYF.

J is TRBJ1-6 and V is TRBV5-1; 8 bases are shared with TRBD1. Germline values: CDR1 SGHRS, CDR2 YFSETQ. The length of the CDR3 is 16 residues. V was pared by 5 bases and J by 6 bases, with 10 bases of the junction left unmatched. The CDR3 coding sequence is TGCGCCAGCAGAAACACCGGACAGGGCCTTAATTCACCCCTCCACTTT. Its protein is CASRNTGQGLNSPLHF.

The J gene is TRBJ2-6, the V gene TRBV13; D gene uncertain. The CDR3 is made up of 16 amino acids. Germline CDR1 reads PRHDT; CDR2 reads FYEKMQ (reference sequence). Trimming left V 1 base short and J 0 bases short, with 7 bases between. CDR3 bases: TGTGCCAGCAGCTTAGCCGGAAGCTCTGGGGCCAACGTCCTGACTTTC. Translation gives CASSLAGSSGANVLTF.

Worth noting for this clone: Other DNA variants within this sample encode the same CDR3. V gene TRBV11-2 combines with J gene TRBJ2-3; D may match TRBD1 or TRBD2 (5 bases each). Trimming left V 2 bases short and J 4 bases short, with 7 bases between. CDR1 SGHAT and CDR2 FQNNGV come from the germline V gene. This CDR3 is built from 13 residues. The CDR3 coding sequence is TGTGCCAGCAGCTTACGAGGGGCAGATACGCAGTATTTT. Translation: CASSLRGADTQYF.

As for this clone: The sample has other DNA sequences that encode this CDR3 too. CDR3 DNA: TGCGCCAGCAGCTTGGACAACTATGGCTACACCTTC. Translation gives CASSLDNYGYTF. This chain uses TRBV5-1 with TRBJ1-2; D remains ambiguous. Germline loops: CDR1 SGHRS, CDR2 YFSETQ. Trimming took off 0 bases at V and 2 bases at J, with 2 bases between the two ends. The CDR3 contains 12 residues.

This clone appeared a single time. The chain carries TRBV18 and TRBJ2-7, with 9 bases lining up with TRBD1. This CDR3 is built from 12 residues. Per germline, CDR1 KGHSH and CDR2 LQKENI. Germline trimming cut 5 bases from V and 6 bases from J; bases unmatched to any gene: 2. The CDR3 is CASSGTGFEQYF. The CDR3 DNA is TGTGCCAGCTCAGGGACAGGGTTCGAGCAGTACTTC.

The chain is built from TRBV28 and TRBJ2-1; maybe TRBD1 (6 bases). The CDR3 consists of 16 residues. Trimming cost V 2 bases and J 1 base, with 12 bases left between them. Germline CDR1 and CDR2: MDHEN and SYDVKM. CDR3 nucleotide sequence: TGTGCCAGCAGTTTAAAGACTACAGGGTCCTACAATGAGCAGTTCTTC. Amino acids: CASSLKTTGSYNEQFF.